This T cell receptor beta chain comes out of a study of neurological immune-mediated disorders. With regard to this clonotype: Its antigen remains unidentified.

Findings of the study overall: Because no CDR3 amino acid sequences were shared across subjects by expanded clones, private repertoires were suggested in all groups. The level of TCR clonal expansion was highest in patients with HTLV-1-associated myelopathy and lowest in multiple sclerosis, where it fell below the level seen in healthy controls.

By 5'RACE with 10-nucleotide random UMIs, the cDNA was made. TCRdb re-called the 5' RACE reads with MiXCR, one entry per CDR3 protein. This table holds some 30,000 distinct CDR3 sequences, roughly 21% found once. The starting material, 2 million PBMCs stored at -80 C, gave rise to the unsorted libraries. Germline V gene sequence: CDR1 WSHSY, CDR2 SAAADI. V was clipped by 10 bases and J by 8 bases, with 15 bases between them. This CDR3 is 13 amino acids long. The material sequenced was PBMCs. This chain uses TRBV10-2 with TRBJ1-6, with D uncertain. The receptor was isolated from a woman aged 55-75 years in good health. The CDR3 loop reads CAIRRSMDSPLHF. The DNA for the CDR3 is TGCGCCATTAGAAGGAGTATGGATTCACCCCTCCACTTT.